This TCR beta chain originates from a study of Ad26.COV2.S vaccination and SARS-CoV-2 variants. As for treatment: 15 to 20 received Ad26.COV2.S at low or high dose, single or two shots; roughly five received placebo; per-sample allocation not given. Each sample was drawn 63 days after the first injection (of vaccine or placebo). Boston hosted the donor, who was an adult aged 18-55 years. An Ad26 vector that expressed Wuhan-strain SARS-CoV-2 spike constituted the vaccine. This clone was recorded once. Only in-frame clones appear in the TCRdb table, and some are missing; sequencing was by immunoSEQ multiplex PCR. The sample gives 200,000 to 300,000 clones, around 88% of which show up once; approximately 3% is in the top ten. V shed 8 bases and J shed 0 bases, with 8 bases lying between them. Germline V gene sequence: CDR1 ENHRY, CDR2 SYGVKD. The length of the CDR3 is 12 residues.

The V call is TRBV10-3, the J call TRBJ2-7; no clear D gene. The specimen was peripheral blood, collected in a trial of Ad26.COV2.S vaccine versus placebo. This receptor was taken from a person between 18 and 59 years old who received the Ad26.COV2.S COVID-19 vaccine or a placebo. The CDR3: CAIGAYSYEQYF. In nucleotides, the CDR3 is TGTGCCATCGGAGCATACTCCTACGAGCAGTACTTC.